This T cell receptor beta chain appears in the sequencing data of a study of CD8 T cells in cerebrospinal fluid in Alzheimer's disease. Looking at the study overall: Clonal expansion of CSF T cells was measured with plate-based and droplet-based single-cell sequencing.

In terms of frequency, this clonotype is medium-sized. No antigen is known for it. TCRdb reanalyzed the 10x single-cell sequencing reads, giving one entry per CDR3 protein sequence and no DNA. Its table records some 1,500 distinct CDR3 sequences. Study-wide results and caveats: Healthy subjects less often had a clone of at least 3% than Alzheimer's patients.

This TCR derives from a human donor in good health. Specimen: cerebrospinal fluid.

The CDR3 loop is CASSLTRAGETQYF. This chain joins TRBV28 and TRBJ2-5; TCRdb's D gene call, TRBD2, goes unchecked for lack of DNA. The length of the CDR3 is 14 residues. Germline values: CDR1 MDHEN, CDR2 SYDVKM.